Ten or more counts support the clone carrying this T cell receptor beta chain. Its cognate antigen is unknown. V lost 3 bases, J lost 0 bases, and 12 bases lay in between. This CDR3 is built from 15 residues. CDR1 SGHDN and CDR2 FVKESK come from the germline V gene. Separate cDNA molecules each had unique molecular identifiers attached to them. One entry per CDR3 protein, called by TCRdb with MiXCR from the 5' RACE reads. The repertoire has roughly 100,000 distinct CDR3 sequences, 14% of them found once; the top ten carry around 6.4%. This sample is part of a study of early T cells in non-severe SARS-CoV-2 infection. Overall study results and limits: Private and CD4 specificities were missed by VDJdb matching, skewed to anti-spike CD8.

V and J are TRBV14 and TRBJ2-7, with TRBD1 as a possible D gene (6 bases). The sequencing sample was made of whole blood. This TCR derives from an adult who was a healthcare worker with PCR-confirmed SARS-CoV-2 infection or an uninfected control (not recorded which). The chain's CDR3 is CASSQDGTYSYEQYF. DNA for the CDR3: TGTGCCAGCAGCCAGGACGGGACATACTCCTACGAGCAGTACTTC. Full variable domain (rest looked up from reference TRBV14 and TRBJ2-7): EAGVTQFPSHSVIEKGQTVTLRCDPISGHDNLYWYRRVMGKEIKFLLHFVKESKQDESGMPNNRFLAERTGGTYSTLKVQPAELEDSGVYFCASSQDGTYSYEQYFGPGTRLTVT.